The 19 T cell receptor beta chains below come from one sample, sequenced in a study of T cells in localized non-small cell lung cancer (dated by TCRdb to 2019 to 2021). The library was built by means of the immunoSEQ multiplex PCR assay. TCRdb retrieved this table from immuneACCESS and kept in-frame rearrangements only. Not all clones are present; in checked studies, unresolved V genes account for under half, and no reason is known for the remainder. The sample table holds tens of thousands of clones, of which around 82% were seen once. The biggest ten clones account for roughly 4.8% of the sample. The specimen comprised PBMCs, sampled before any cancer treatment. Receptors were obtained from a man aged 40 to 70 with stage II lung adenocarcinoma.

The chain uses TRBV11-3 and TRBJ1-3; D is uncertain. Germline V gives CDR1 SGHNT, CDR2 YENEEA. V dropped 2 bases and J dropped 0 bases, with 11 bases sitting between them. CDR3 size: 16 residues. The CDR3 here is CASSLLGKRSGNTIYF. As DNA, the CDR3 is TGTGCCAGCAGCTTATTGGGGAAGCGCTCTGGAAACACCATATATTTT.

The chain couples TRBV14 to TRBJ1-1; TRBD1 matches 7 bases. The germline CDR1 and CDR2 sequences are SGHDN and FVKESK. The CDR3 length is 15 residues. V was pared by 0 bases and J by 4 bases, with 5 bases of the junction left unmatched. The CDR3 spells CASSQEGQGGTEAFF. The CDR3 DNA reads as TGTGCCAGCAGCCAAGAAGGGCAGGGGGGCACTGAAGCTTTCTTT.

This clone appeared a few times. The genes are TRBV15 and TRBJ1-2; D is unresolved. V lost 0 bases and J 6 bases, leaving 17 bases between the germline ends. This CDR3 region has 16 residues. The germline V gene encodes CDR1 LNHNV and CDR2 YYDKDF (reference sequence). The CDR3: CATSRDGRAEGDGYTF. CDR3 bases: TGTGCCACCAGCAGAGATGGGAGGGCGGAGGGAGATGGCTACACCTTC.

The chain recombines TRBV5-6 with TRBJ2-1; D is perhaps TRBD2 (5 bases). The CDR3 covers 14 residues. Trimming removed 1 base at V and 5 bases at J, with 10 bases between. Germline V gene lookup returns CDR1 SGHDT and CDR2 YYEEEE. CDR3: CASSLSPGDNEQFF. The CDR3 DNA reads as TGTGCCAGCAGCTTGAGTCCCGGGGACAATGAGCAGTTCTTC.

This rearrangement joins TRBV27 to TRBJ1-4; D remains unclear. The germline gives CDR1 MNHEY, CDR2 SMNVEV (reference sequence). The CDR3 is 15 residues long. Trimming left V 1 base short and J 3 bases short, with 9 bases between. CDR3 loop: CASSLYRTPNEKLFF. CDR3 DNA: TGTGCCAGCAGTTTATACAGAACTCCTAATGAAAAACTGTTTTTT.

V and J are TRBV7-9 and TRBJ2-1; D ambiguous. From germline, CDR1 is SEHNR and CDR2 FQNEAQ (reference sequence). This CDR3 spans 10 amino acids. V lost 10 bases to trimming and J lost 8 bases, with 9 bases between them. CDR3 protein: CATPGDEQFF. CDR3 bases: TGTGCCACCCCCGGCGATGAGCAGTTCTTC. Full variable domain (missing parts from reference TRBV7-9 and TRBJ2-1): DTGVSQNPRHKITKRGQNVTFRCDPISEHNRLYWYRQTLGQGPEFLTYFQNEAQLEKSRLLSDRFSAERPKGSFSTLEIQRTEQGDSAMYLCATPGDEQFFGPGTRLTVL.

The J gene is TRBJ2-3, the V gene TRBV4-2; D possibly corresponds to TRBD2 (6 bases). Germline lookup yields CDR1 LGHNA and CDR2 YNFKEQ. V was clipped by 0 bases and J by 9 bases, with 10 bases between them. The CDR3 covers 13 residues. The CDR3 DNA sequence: TGTGCCAGCAGCCAAGACCTAGCGCAGACGCAGTATTTT. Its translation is CASSQDLAQTQYF.

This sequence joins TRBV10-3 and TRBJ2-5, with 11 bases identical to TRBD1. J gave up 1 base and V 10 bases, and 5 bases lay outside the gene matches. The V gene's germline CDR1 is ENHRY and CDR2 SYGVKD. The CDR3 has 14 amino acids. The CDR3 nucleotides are TGTGCCACCCTGGACAGGGGGCCCCAAGAGACCCAGTACTTC. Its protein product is CATLDRGPQETQYF.

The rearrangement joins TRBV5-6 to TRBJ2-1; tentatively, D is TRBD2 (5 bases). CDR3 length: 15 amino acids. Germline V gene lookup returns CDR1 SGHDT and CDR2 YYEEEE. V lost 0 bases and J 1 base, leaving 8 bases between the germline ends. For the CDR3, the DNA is TGTGCCAGCAGCTTGGGTGGGAGTTCCTACAATGAGCAGTTCTTC. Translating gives CASSLGGSSYNEQFF.

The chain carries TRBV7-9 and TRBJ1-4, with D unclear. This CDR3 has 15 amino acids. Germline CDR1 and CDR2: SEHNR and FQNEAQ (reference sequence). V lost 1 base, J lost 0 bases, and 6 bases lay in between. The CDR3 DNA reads TGTGCCAGCAGCTTAGGACTGACAACTAATGAAAAACTGTTTTTT. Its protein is CASSLGLTTNEKLFF. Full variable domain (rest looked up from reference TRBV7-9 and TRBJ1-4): DTGVSQNPRHKITKRGQNVTFRCDPISEHNRLYWYRQTLGQGPEFLTYFQNEAQLEKSRLLSDRFSAERPKGSFSTLEIQRTEQGDSAMYLCASSLGLTTNEKLFFGSGTQLSVL.

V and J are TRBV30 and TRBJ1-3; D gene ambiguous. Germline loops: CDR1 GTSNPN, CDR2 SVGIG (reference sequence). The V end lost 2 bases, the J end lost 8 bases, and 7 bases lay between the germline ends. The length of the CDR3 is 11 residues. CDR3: CAWSRQDTIYF. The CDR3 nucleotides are TGTGCCTGGAGTCGCCAGGACACCATATATTTT.

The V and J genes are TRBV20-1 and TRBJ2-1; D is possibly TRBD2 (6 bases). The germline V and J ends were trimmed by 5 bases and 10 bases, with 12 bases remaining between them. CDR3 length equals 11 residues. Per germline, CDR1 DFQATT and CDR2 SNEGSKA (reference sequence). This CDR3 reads CSARSLAEQFF. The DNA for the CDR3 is TGCAGTGCTCGATCTCTAGCGGAGCAGTTCTTC.

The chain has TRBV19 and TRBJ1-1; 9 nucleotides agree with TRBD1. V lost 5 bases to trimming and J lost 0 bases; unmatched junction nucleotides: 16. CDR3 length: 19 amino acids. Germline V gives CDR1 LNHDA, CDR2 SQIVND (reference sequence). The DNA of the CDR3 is TGTGCCAGTAGTCGGACAGGGGTCGCTAAAGGATTGGTGAACACTGAAGCTTTCTTT. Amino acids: CASSRTGVAKGLVNTEAFF.

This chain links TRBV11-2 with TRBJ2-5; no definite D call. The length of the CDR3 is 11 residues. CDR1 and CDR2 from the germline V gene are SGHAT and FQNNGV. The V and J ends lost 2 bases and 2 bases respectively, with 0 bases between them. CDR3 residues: CASSLQETQYF. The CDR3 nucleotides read TGTGCCAGCAGCTTACAAGAGACCCAGTACTTC. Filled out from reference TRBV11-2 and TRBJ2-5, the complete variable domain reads EAGVAQSPRYKIIEKRQSVAFWCNPISGHATLYWYQQILGQGPKLLIQFQNNGVVDDSQLPKDRFSAERLKGVDSTLKIQPAKLEDSAVYLCASSLQETQYFGPGTRLLVL.

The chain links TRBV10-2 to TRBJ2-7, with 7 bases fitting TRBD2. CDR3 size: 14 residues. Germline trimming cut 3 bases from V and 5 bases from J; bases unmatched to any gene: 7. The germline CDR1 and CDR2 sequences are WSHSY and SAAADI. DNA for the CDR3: TGCGCCAGCAGTGAAAGCGGGGTGATCAACGAGCAGTACTTC. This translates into CASSESGVINEQYF.

CDR3 nucleotides: TGCGCCAGCAGTGAGTCGAATGTTTATCAGCCCCAGCATTTT. This sequence encodes CASSESNVYQPQHF. The rearrangement uses TRBV10-2 and TRBJ1-5; no clear D gene. The CDR3 length is 14 residues. Trimming took 0 bases from V and 5 from J, leaving 8 bases between them. From germline, CDR1 is WSHSY and CDR2 SAAADI.

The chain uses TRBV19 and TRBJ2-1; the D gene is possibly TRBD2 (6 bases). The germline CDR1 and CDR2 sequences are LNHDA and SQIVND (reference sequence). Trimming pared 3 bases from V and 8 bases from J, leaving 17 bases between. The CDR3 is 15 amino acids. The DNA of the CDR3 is TGTGCCAGTAGTATCAGCCGGGCCGGGAGCGATGAGCAGTTCTTC. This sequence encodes CASSISRAGSDEQFF.

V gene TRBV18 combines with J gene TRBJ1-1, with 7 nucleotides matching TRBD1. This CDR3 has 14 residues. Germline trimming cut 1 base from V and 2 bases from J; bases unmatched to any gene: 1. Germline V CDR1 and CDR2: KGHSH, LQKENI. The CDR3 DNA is TGTGCCAGCTCACCACAGGGGGCAAACACTGAAGCTTTCTTT. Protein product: CASSPQGANTEAFF.

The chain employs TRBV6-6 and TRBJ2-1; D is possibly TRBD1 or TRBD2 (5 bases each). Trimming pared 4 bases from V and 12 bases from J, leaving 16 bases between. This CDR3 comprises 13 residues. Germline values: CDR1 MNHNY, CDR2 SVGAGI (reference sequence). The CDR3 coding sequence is TGTGCCAGCAGTTTTACGGGGCAAGATCGGCAGTTCTTC. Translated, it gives CASSFTGQDRQFF.